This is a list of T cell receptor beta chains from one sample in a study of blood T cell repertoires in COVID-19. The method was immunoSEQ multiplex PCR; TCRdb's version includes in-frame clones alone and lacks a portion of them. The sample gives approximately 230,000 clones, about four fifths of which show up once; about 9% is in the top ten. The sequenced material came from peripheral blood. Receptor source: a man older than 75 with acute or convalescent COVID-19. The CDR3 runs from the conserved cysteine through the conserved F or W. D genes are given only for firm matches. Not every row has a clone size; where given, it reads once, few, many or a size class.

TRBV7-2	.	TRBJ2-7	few	CASSIRDSYEQYF	TGTGCCAGCAGCATAAGAGACAGCTACGAGCAGTACTTC
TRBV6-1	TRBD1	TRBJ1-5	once	CASSERGDRNQPQHF	TGTGCCAGCAGTGAGCGTGGGGACAGAAATCAGCCCCAGCATTTT
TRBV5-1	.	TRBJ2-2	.	CASSLEVARNTGELFF	TGCGCCAGCAGCTTGGAAGTAGCGAGGAACACCGGGGAGCTGTTTTTT
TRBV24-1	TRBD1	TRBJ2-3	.	CATSEPGQAGSDTQYF	TGTGCCACCAGTGAGCCGGGACAGGCAGGATCAGATACGCAATATTTT
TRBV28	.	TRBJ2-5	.	CASSRGGAGQETQYF	TGTGCCAGCAGTCGCGGTGGGGCAGGTCAAGAGACCCAGTACTTC
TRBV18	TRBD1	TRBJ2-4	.	CASSPLRQGPSAKNIQYF	TGTGCCAGCTCCCCGCTACGACAGGGACCGTCGGCCAAAAACATTCAGTACTTC
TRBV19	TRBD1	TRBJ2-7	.	CASSPRRGTGSHEQYF	TGTGCCAGTAGTCCACGCCGAGGGACAGGGTCCCACGAGCAGTACTTC
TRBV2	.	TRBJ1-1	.	CASKAPGRENTEAFF	TGTGCCAGCAAAGCTCCGGGGAGGGAGAACACTGAAGCTTTCTTT
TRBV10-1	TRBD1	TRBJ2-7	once	CASRDPGQSSYEQYF	TGCGCCAGCAGGGATCCGGGACAGAGCTCCTACGAGCAGTACTTC
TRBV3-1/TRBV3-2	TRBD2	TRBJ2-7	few	CASLLAGLSEQYF	TGTGCCAGCCTTCTAGCGGGATTAAGCGAGCAGTACTTC
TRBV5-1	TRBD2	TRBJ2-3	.	CASSSGTSGGTDTQYF	TGCGCCAGCAGCTCCGGGACTAGCGGGGGGACAGATACGCAGTATTTT
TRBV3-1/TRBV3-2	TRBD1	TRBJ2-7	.	CASTSDRAYEQYF	TGTGCCAGCACGTCCGACAGGGCCTACGAGCAGTACTTC
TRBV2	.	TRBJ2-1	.	CASSERTRNEQFF	TGTGCCAGCAGTGAACGGACTCGTAATGAGCAGTTCTTC
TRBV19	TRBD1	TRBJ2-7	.	CASSTTGTGRREQYF	TGTGCCAGTAGTACGACCGGGACAGGCCGGAGGGAGCAGTACTTC
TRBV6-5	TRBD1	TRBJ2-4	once	CASRSTGGAGIQYF	TGTGCCAGCAGGTCGACAGGGGGCGCGGGCATTCAGTACTTC
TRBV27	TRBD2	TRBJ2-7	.	CASSKVAGTYEQYF	TGTGCCAGCAGTAAAGTAGCGGGGACCTACGAGCAGTACTTC
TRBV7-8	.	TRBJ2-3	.	CASSPVPGGFDTQYF	TGTGCCAGCAGCCCTGTACCGGGGGGCTTCGATACGCAGTATTTT
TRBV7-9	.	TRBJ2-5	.	CASSSGSAGFQETQYF	TGTGCCAGCAGCTCCGGGTCGGCGGGATTCCAAGAGACCCAGTACTTC
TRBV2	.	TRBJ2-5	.	CASRGAETQYF	TGTGCCAGCAGGGGCGCGGAGACCCAGTACTTC
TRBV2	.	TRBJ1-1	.	CASRYGLGVDTEAFF	TGTGCCAGCAGGTACGGTCTAGGAGTAGACACTGAAGCTTTCTTT
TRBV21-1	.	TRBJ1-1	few	CASSKIGGRGEAFF	TGTGCCAGCAGCAAAATTGGGGGGAGGGGTGAAGCTTTCTTT
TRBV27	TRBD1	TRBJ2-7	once	CASRAGQGGYEYF	TGTGCCAGCAGGGCCGGACAGGGTGGGTATGAGTACTTC
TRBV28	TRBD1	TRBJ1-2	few	CASIIGGQGDYGYTF	TGTGCCAGCATCATAGGGGGACAGGGTGACTATGGCTACACCTTC
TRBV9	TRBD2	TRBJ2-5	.	CASSVASGGLQETQYF	TGTGCCAGCAGCGTAGCTTCGGGAGGGCTCCAAGAGACCCAGTACTTC
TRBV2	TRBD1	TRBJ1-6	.	CASRGTGWYSPLHF	TGTGCCAGCAGGGGGACAGGGTGGTATTCACCCCTCCACTTT
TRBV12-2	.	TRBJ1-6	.	CASRLTREVNSPLHF	TGTGCAAGTCGCTTAACCAGGGAGGTGAATTCACCCCTCCACTTT
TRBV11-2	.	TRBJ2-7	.	CASSSSGYEQYF	TGTGCCAGCAGCTCGTCGGGGTACGAGCAGTACTTC
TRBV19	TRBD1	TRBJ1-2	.	CASTNTGTGLFYGYTF	TGTGCCAGTACCAATACAGGGACAGGGTTATTTTATGGCTACACCTTC
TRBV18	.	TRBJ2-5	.	CASSPPSEETQYF	TGTGCCAGCTCACCACCGTCGGAAGAGACCCAGTACTTC
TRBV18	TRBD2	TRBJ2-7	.	CASSPPTSGRVPVSYEQYF	TGTGCCAGCTCACCACCGACTAGCGGGAGGGTTCCGGTCTCCTACGAGCAGTACTTC
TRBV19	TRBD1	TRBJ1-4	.	CASSPRQGQGEKLFF	TGTGCCAGTAGTCCGAGACAGGGACAAGGTGAAAAACTGTTTTTT
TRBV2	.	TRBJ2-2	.	CASSDRGLNTGELFF	TGTGCCAGCAGTGACCGCGGTTTGAACACCGGGGAGCTGTTTTTT
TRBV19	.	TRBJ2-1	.	CASSITSWGSYNEQFF	TGTGCCAGTAGTATTACTAGCTGGGGATCCTACAATGAGCAGTTCTTC
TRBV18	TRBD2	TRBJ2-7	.	CASSPGFPGLAGTSSEQYF	TGTGCCAGCTCACCAGGGTTCCCGGGACTAGCGGGAACGTCTAGCGAGCAGTACTTC
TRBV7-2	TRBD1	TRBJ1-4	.	CASSIQGGWNEKLFF	TGTGCCAGCAGCATACAGGGGGGGTGGAATGAAAAACTGTTTTTT
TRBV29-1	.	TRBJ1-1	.	CSVEGPGNLFF	TGCAGCGTTGAGGGCCCAGGGAACCTTTTCTTT
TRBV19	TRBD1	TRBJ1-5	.	CASSSLTGVKGNQPQHF	TGTGCCAGTAGTAGTCTTACAGGGGTTAAGGGCAATCAGCCCCAGCATTTT
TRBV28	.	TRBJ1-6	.	CASRYSRQIYNSPLHF	TGTGCCAGCAGATACTCTCGACAGATCTATAATTCACCCCTCCACTTT
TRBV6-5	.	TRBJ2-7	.	CASSRGTLNYEQYF	TGTGCCAGCAGCCGAGGGACTTTAAACTACGAGCAGTACTTC
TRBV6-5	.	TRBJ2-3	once	CASSMFGRTQYF	TGTGCCAGCTCTATGTTTGGGAGAACGCAGTATTTT
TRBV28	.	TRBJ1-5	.	CASSLTGYQPQHF	TGTGCCAGCAGTCTTACAGGTTATCAGCCCCAGCATTTT
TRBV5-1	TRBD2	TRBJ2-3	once	CASSLGWAGGSTDTQYF	TGCGCCAGCAGCTTGGGTTGGGCGGGAGGCAGCACAGATACGCAGTATTTT
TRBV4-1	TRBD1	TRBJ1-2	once	CASSQDQGTGIYYGYTF	TGCGCCAGCAGCCAAGATCAGGGGACAGGGATATATTATGGCTACACCTTC
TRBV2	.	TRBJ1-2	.	CASISRETTDGYTF	TGTGCCAGCATCAGCCGGGAGACGACTGATGGCTACACCTTC